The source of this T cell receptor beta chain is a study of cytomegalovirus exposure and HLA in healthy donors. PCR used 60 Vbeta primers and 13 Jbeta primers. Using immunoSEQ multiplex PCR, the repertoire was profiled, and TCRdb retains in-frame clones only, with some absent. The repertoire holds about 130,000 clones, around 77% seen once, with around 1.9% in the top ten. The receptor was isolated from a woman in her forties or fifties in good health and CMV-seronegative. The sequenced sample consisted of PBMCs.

This chain's CDR3 is CASSLLSGANVLTF. The DNA of the CDR3 is TGTGCCAGCAGCCTACTGTCTGGGGCCAACGTCCTGACTTTC. The genes are TRBV6-5 and TRBJ2-6; no reliable D call. Trimming took off 6 bases at V and 1 base at J, with 7 bases between the two ends. The CDR3 extends over 14 amino acids. In germline, CDR1 is MNHEY, CDR2 SVGAGI.